These 3 T cell receptor beta chains were all obtained from the same sample, sequenced in a study of blood T cell repertoires in COVID-19. Using immunoSEQ multiplex PCR, the repertoire was profiled, and TCRdb retains in-frame clones only, with some absent. The sample carries tens of thousands of clones, 89% recorded once. The material sequenced was peripheral blood. Every receptor here comes from a man in his fifties with active COVID-19.

The rearrangement links TRBV6-5 to TRBJ2-1, with TRBD2 matching over 10 bases. The J segment lost 10 bases and the V segment lost 3 bases, leaving 9 bases of the junction unmatched. The germline CDR1 and CDR2 sequences are MNHEY and SVGAGI. This CDR3 is built from 15 residues. For the CDR3, the DNA is TGTGCCAGCAGTTATAGCGGGGGGTACCTTGGGGAGCAGTTCTTC. Its translation: CASSYSGGYLGEQFF.

V usage is TRBV6-5 and J usage is TRBJ2-7, with 8 bases that match TRBD1. The trim removed 0 bases at V and 3 bases at J, leaving 4 bases unmatched. The CDR3 runs 15 residues. Germline CDR1 and CDR2: MNHEY and SVGAGI. The CDR3 protein is CASSYSDRVLYEQYF. As DNA, the CDR3 is TGTGCCAGCAGTTACTCGGACAGGGTACTCTACGAGCAGTACTTC.

V usage is TRBV4-1 and J usage is TRBJ1-3; a weak D match, TRBD1 (5 bases). Germline V gives CDR1 MGHRA, CDR2 YSYEKL. The CDR3 sequence is 18 residues long. V lost 3 bases to trimming and J lost 4 bases, with 22 bases between them. DNA of the CDR3: TGCGCCAGCAGCCATGGATCCGAAACAGGTAACGACGGAAACACCATATATTTT. The encoded protein is CASSHGSETGNDGNTIYF.